This T cell receptor (beta chain) was sequenced in a study of read filtering for tumor transcriptome and immune sequencing. Study-wide background: By R-ISS, stages I, II and III held about 8, 15 and 7 patients.

Molecular barcoded adaptors covering alpha/delta and beta/gamma chains were used on approximately 400 ng RNA. TCRdb reanalysed the reads using MiXCR and keeps one entry per CDR3 protein. This sample has some 22,000 distinct CDR3 sequences, with 20% to 25% found just once. The ends lost 3 bases at V and 2 bases at J; junction bases unmatched: 11. The CDR3 extends over 17 amino acids. CDR1 and CDR2 (germline): LNHDA, SQIVND (reference sequence). This receptor was obtained from a donor at least 40 years old with multiple myeloma. The rearrangement uses TRBV19 and TRBJ2-7; the match to TRBD1 covers 9 bases. Input material: a population of CD138-negative cells sorted from bone marrow. The CDR3 sequence is CASSMTGTGFPTYEQYF. CDR3 coding DNA: TGTGCCAGTAGTATGACCGGGACAGGGTTTCCTACCTACGAGCAGTACTTC. The full variable domain, with the rest looked up from reference TRBV19 and TRBJ2-7, is DGGITQSPKYLFRKEGQNVTLSCEQNLNHDAMYWYRQDPGQGLRLIYYSQIVNDFQKGDIAEGYSVSREKKESFPLTVTSAQKNPTAFYLCASSMTGTGFPTYEQYFGPGTRLTVT.